This entry lists 14 T cell receptor beta chains sequenced from one sample in a study of blood T cell repertoires in COVID-19. The table came from immunoSEQ multiplex PCR; TCRdb's copy has only in-frame clones and leaves some out. This sample has 300,000 to 350,000 clones, with approximately 88% found just once. Sequenced: PBMCs or T cells enriched from blood (not recorded which). The receptors originated from a man aged 25 to 45 who had recovered from COVID-19.

The genes are TRBV6-1 and TRBJ1-5, with 10 bases aligning to TRBD1. The CDR3 runs 18 residues. Looked up from germline, CDR1 is MNHNS and CDR2 is SASEGT. The trim removed 4 bases at V and 2 bases at J, leaving 11 bases unmatched. CDR3 sequence (DNA): TGTGCCAGCAGTGCCCGGACAGGGGGGATCCCGGGCAATCAGCCCCAGCATTTT. Amino acids: CASSARTGGIPGNQPQHF.

This chain connects TRBV27 to TRBJ2-2; TRBD1 matches 8 bases. From germline, CDR1 is MNHEY and CDR2 SMNVEV (reference sequence). The trim removed 4 bases at V and 4 bases at J, leaving 8 bases unmatched. This CDR3 is built from 16 residues. DNA of the CDR3: TGTGCCAGCAGTTCACCGACAGGGGTGGGCACCGGGGAGCTGTTTTTT. Translated: CASSSPTGVGTGELFF.

The V call is TRBV12-3 or TRBV12-4, the J call TRBJ2-3; TRBD1 matches 9 bases. The V segment lost 7 bases and the J segment 3 bases; nucleotides outside the gene matches: 2. CDR3 size: 13 residues. DNA of the CDR3: TGTGCCAGCAACAGGGGGCGAACAGATACGCAGTATTTT. Translation: CASNRGRTDTQYF.

This clone was observed once. This chain links TRBV5-1 with TRBJ1-2; 10 nucleotides align to TRBD1. This CDR3 has 14 amino acids. V shed 0 bases and J 10 bases; nucleotides not matched to a gene: 6. CDR1 and CDR2 from the germline V gene are SGHRS and YFSETQ. The CDR3 is CASSLGDRGKDYTF. Here the CDR3 DNA reads TGCGCCAGCAGCTTGGGGGACAGGGGAAAGGACTACACCTTC. Based on the CDR3 plus reference TRBV5-1 and TRBJ1-2, the full variable domain is KAGVTQTPRYLIKTRGQQVTLSCSPISGHRSVSWYQQTPGQGLQFLFEYFSETQRNKGNFPGRFSGRQFSNSRSEMNVSTLELGDSALYLCASSLGDRGKDYTFGSGTRLTVV.

The V and J genes are TRBV4-1 and TRBJ2-7, with a tentative D call TRBD2 (5 bases). The CDR3 totals 14 residues. CDR1 and CDR2 (germline): MGHRA, YSYEKL. The germline V and J ends were trimmed by 1 base and 4 bases, with 11 bases remaining between them. DNA for the CDR3: TGCGCCAGCAGCCAAGCGGGCCCGGGGTACGAGCAGTACTTC. It is translated as CASSQAGPGYEQYF.

This clone appeared once. The rearrangement joins TRBV7-9 to TRBJ2-2, with a tentative D call TRBD2 (5 bases). The length of the CDR3 is 11 residues. Trimming took 5 bases from V and 10 from J, leaving 8 bases between them. Germline V lookup: CDR1 SEHNR, CDR2 FQNEAQ (reference sequence). The CDR3 coding sequence is TGTGCCAGCAGCCCCCTAGCGGAGCTGTTTTTT. This gives the protein CASSPLAELFF. Full variable domain (remainder filled in from reference TRBV7-9 and TRBJ2-2): DTGVSQNPRHKITKRGQNVTFRCDPISEHNRLYWYRQTLGQGPEFLTYFQNEAQLEKSRLLSDRFSAERPKGSFSTLEIQRTEQGDSAMYLCASSPLAELFFGEGSRLTVL.

This chain links TRBV2 with TRBJ1-1; no firm D call. The CDR3 length is 12 residues. Germline V gene data show CDR1 as SNHLY and CDR2 as FYNNEI. V lost 6 bases to trimming and J lost 1 base, with 6 bases between them. CDR3 in amino acids: CASREGNTEAFF. CDR3 nucleotide sequence: TGTGCCAGCAGGGAGGGGAACACTGAAGCTTTCTTT. Using reference TRBV2 and TRBJ1-1 for the parts outside the CDR3, the full variable domain is EPEVTQTPSHQVTQMGQEVILRCVPISNHLYFYWYRQILGQKVEFLVSFYNNEISEKSEIFDDQFSVERPDGSNFTLKIRSTKLEDSAMYFCASREGNTEAFFGQGTRLTVV.

The chain couples TRBV30 to TRBJ1-1, with D possibly matching TRBD1 (6 bases). The CDR3 extends over 15 amino acids. Germline V lookup: CDR1 GTSNPN, CDR2 SVGIG (reference sequence). V was pared by 2 bases and J by 5 bases, with 18 bases between. The CDR3 sequence is CAWSQHREMITEAFF. In DNA form, the CDR3 reads TGTGCCTGGAGTCAACACAGGGAGATGATTACTGAAGCTTTCTTT.

The chain is built from TRBV30 and TRBJ1-6; a weak D match, TRBD1 (6 bases). CDR3 size: 13 residues. Germline V lookup: CDR1 GTSNPN, CDR2 SVGIG (reference sequence). The V end lost 0 bases, the J end lost 8 bases, and 8 bases lay between the germline ends. In nucleotides, the CDR3 is TGTGCCTGGAGTGTCGCAGGGGATTCACCCCTCCACTTT. This sequence encodes CAWSVAGDSPLHF.

The gene calls are TRBV5-6 and TRBJ2-7, with D hard to call. V was shortened by 4 bases and J by 3 bases, with 8 bases between the two germline ends. CDR3 length equals 12 residues. Germline CDR1 reads SGHDT; CDR2 reads YYEEEE. CDR3 residues: CASSHQNYEQYF. The DNA for the CDR3 is TGTGCCAGCAGCCATCAAAACTACGAGCAGTACTTC. Filled out from reference TRBV5-6 and TRBJ2-7, the complete variable domain reads DAGVTQSPTHLIKTRGQQVTLRCSPKSGHDTVSWYQQALGQGPQFIFQYYEEEERQRGNFPDRFSGHQFPNYSSELNVNALLLGDSALYLCASSHQNYEQYFGPGTRLTVT.

The V call is TRBV5-1, the J call TRBJ2-7, with D perhaps TRBD2 (5 bases). V shed 6 bases and J shed 0 bases, with 13 bases lying between them. The CDR3 loop spans 14 amino acids. Germline CDR1 and CDR2: SGHRS and YFSETQ. CDR3 nucleotides: TGCGCCAGCACAACCCCGGGGAGCTCCTACGAGCAGTACTTC. This translates into CASTTPGSSYEQYF.

The chain is built from TRBV9 and TRBJ2-7; a possible D gene is TRBD1 (5 bases). Trimming stripped 0 bases from V and 0 bases from J, with 13 bases between. Germline CDR1 is SGDLS and CDR2 is YYNGEE. The CDR3 consists of 16 residues. Here the CDR3 DNA reads TGTGCCAGCAGCGTAGGTGGGCCAGGGCGCTCCTACGAGCAGTACTTC. Translating it yields CASSVGGPGRSYEQYF. The entire variable domain, with the rest obtained from reference TRBV9 and TRBJ2-7, is as follows: DSGVTQTPKHLITATGQRVTLRCSPRSGDLSVYWYQQSLDQGLQFLIQYYNGEERAKGNILERFSAQQFPDLHSELNLSSLELGDSALYFCASSVGGPGRSYEQYFGPGTRLTVT.

The CDR3 DNA sequence: TGTGCCACCAGCGGTCCCGGGACAGGGATGTCTGGGGCCAACGTCCTGACTTTC. The encoded protein is CATSGPGTGMSGANVLTF. J is TRBJ2-6 and V is TRBV24-1; 9 positions agree with TRBD1. Germline trimming cut 7 bases from V and 1 base from J; bases unmatched to any gene: 10. Germline lookup yields CDR1 KGHDR and CDR2 SFDVKD. The length of the CDR3 is 18 residues.

V gene TRBV19 combines with J gene TRBJ1-5; 7 bases are a match to TRBD1. CDR3 length: 16 residues. Trimming at V came to 5 bases and at J to 4 bases, leaving 11 bases not matched to a gene. Germline-derived CDR1 and CDR2 are LNHDA and SQIVND (reference sequence). CDR3 coding DNA: TGTGCCAGTAGTCCTTTGCAAGGGGGCCTTAATCAGCCCCAGCATTTT. Translated: CASSPLQGGLNQPQHF.